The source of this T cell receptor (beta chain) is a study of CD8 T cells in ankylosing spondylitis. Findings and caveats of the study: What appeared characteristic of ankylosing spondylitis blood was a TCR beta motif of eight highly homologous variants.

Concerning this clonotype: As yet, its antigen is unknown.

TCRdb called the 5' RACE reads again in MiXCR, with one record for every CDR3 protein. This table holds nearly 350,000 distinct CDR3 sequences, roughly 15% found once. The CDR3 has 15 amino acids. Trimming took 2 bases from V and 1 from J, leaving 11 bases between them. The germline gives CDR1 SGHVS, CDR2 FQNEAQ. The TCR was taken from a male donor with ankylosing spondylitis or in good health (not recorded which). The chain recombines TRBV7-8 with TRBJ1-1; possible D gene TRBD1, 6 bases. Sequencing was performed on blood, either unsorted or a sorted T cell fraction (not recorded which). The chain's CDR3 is CASSLMAGENTEAFF. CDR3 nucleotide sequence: TGTGCCAGCAGCTTAATGGCAGGGGAGAACACTGAAGCTTTCTTT.